The 27 T cell receptor beta chains given below trace back to one sample, sequenced in a study of blood T cell repertoires in COVID-19. Assay: immunoSEQ multiplex PCR; the TCRdb copy retains only in-frame clones and omits some. The sample includes some 190,000 clones, about 75% of them seen just once. The sequencing sample was made of peripheral blood. The source is a woman aged 50 to 60 with active or convalescent COVID-19.

V and J are TRBV29-1 and TRBJ1-1; D gene unclear. The CDR3 extends over 11 amino acids. Germline V lookup: CDR1 SQVTM, CDR2 ANQGSEA. Deletions cut 6 bases from V and 3 bases from J, with 8 bases between. Written as DNA, the CDR3 is TGCAGCGTCGTTCCGTACACTGAAGCTTTCTTT. Residues: CSVVPYTEAFF.

This chain links TRBV7-2 with TRBJ2-7; weak D call: TRBD2 (6 bases). The CDR3 loop spans 17 amino acids. Per germline, CDR1 SGHTA and CDR2 FQGNSA. V was pared by 2 bases and J by 0 bases, with 17 bases between. In nucleotides, the CDR3 is TGTGCCAGCAGCTTACTAGGCGGGGAGGCGTTCTCCTACGAGCAGTACTTC. Translation: CASSLLGGEAFSYEQYF.

Many counts were recorded for this clone. The chain is built from TRBV9 and TRBJ2-3; D is unclear. With 2 bases removed from V and 0 bases from J, the gap between germline ends came to 19 bases. This CDR3 is built from 18 residues. Looked up from germline, CDR1 is SGDLS and CDR2 is YYNGEE. This CDR3 is CASSVTPSARTSTDTQYF. In DNA, the CDR3 is TGTGCCAGCAGCGTCACCCCCAGCGCCCGCACTAGCACAGATACGCAGTATTTT.

The rearrangement joins TRBV6-5 to TRBJ1-1, with D possibly TRBD1 on 5 matching bases. The CDR3 has 13 residues. The germline V gene has CDR1 MNHEY and CDR2 SVGAGI. V was pared by 5 bases and J by 4 bases, with 11 bases between. CDR3: CASSLQGVTEAFF. The CDR3 nucleotides are TGTGCCAGCAGTCTCCAAGGGGTCACTGAAGCTTTCTTT.

V and J are TRBV6-2 or TRBV6-3 and TRBJ2-5; D perhaps matches TRBD2 (5 bases). Trimming took 0 bases from V and 2 from J, leaving 16 bases between them. The CDR3 is 17 amino acids. Looked up from germline, CDR1 is MNHEY and CDR2 is SVGEGT. The CDR3 coding sequence is TGTGCCAGCAGTTACTCAAAGCCGAGCGGCCCGCAAGAGACCCAGTACTTC. It specifies CASSYSKPSGPQETQYF.

V gene TRBV6-5 combines with J gene TRBJ2-2; 9 bases fit TRBD2. Germline values: CDR1 MNHEY, CDR2 SVGAGI. The CDR3 consists of 15 residues. V lost 6 bases and J lost 1; bases outside the gene matches: 3. The CDR3 sequence is CASRPTSGNTGELFF. The CDR3 bases are TGTGCCAGCAGGCCGACTAGCGGGAACACCGGGGAGCTGTTTTTT.

The chain uses TRBV19 and TRBJ2-2; 7 bases align to TRBD2. Germline values: CDR1 LNHDA, CDR2 SQIVND (reference sequence). Trimming took 9 bases from V and 5 from J; bases not matched to a gene: 6. This CDR3 region has 13 residues. CDR3 bases: TGTGCCAGCAGAACGGGAGGAACCGGGGAGCTGTTTTTT. Its protein is CASRTGGTGELFF.

This rearrangement joins TRBV5-1 to TRBJ2-3; 9 bases are shared with TRBD2. Germline V gene sequence: CDR1 SGHRS, CDR2 YFSETQ. The CDR3 runs to 15 residues. Trimming took 2 bases from V and 6 from J; bases not matched to a gene: 7. The CDR3 region has the DNA TGCGCCAGCAGCTTTCGTAGCGGGGGAGGGGATACGCAGTATTTT. It is translated as CASSFRSGGGDTQYF.

This clone was seen more than once but under ten times. The V call is TRBV7-9, the J call TRBJ1-2; 8 bases are a match to TRBD1. Trimming took 4 bases from V and 0 from J; bases not matched to a gene: 10. Germline V gene lookup returns CDR1 SEHNR and CDR2 FQNEAQ (reference sequence). CDR3 length: 17 residues. CDR3 nucleotides: TGTGCCAGCAGCTCCATGACAGGGGTCGCAGCTAACTATGGCTACACCTTC. This sequence encodes CASSSMTGVAANYGYTF.

Note on this clone: Other DNA sequences in the same sample also yield this CDR3. The CDR3 loop reads CASSPTGGEQYF. The CDR3 DNA is TGTGCCAGCAGCCCGACAGGGGGCGAGCAGTACTTC. V and J are TRBV5-6 and TRBJ2-7; 9 bases fit TRBD1. The CDR3 has 12 residues. The J segment lost 6 bases and the V segment lost 4 bases, leaving 2 bases of the junction unmatched. Germline V CDR1 and CDR2: SGHDT, YYEEEE. The full variable domain, in which reference TRBV5-6 and TRBJ2-7 provide the parts outside the CDR3, is DAGVTQSPTHLIKTRGQQVTLRCSPKSGHDTVSWYQQALGQGPQFIFQYYEEEERQRGNFPDRFSGHQFPNYSSELNVNALLLGDSALYLCASSPTGGEQYFGPGTRLTVT.

This clone was counted a few times. V usage is TRBV28 and J usage is TRBJ1-1, with D unclear. The CDR3 spans 13 residues. Trimming left V 3 bases short and J 1 base short, with 6 bases between. Looked up from germline, CDR1 is MDHEN and CDR2 is SYDVKM. The CDR3 protein is CASSFSGNTEAFF. The DNA of the CDR3 is TGTGCCAGCAGTTTCTCGGGGAACACTGAAGCTTTCTTT.

This chain links TRBV5-6 with TRBJ1-4; no clear D gene. CDR1 is SGHDT, CDR2 YYEEEE, per germline. There are 14 residues in the CDR3. V dropped 2 bases and J dropped 5 bases, with 10 bases sitting between them. DNA of the CDR3: TGTGCCAGCAGCTTCACAACCTCGAATGAAAAACTGTTTTTT. Its translation is CASSFTTSNEKLFF.

The chain carries TRBV28 and TRBJ2-2, with 10 bases fitting TRBD2. Germline CDR1 MDHEN, CDR2 SYDVKM. CDR3 length: 16 residues. With V trimmed by 1 base and J by 7 bases, 6 bases remained unmatched. CDR3 nucleotides: TGTGCCAGCAGTTTATTCGCTAGCGGGAGTGGCGGGGAGCTGTTTTTT. Translation gives CASSLFASGSGGELFF.

J is TRBJ1-5 and V is TRBV6-6; TRBD1 agrees at 12 bases. Unmatched junction bases numbered 5, after V lost 4 bases and J lost 7 bases. Germline values: CDR1 MNHNY, CDR2 SVGAGI (reference sequence). This CDR3 spans 15 amino acids. The chain's CDR3 is CASSSLGTGGQPQHF. The CDR3 DNA reads as TGTGCCAGCAGTTCCCTCGGGACAGGGGGCCAGCCCCAGCATTTT.

J is TRBJ2-7 and V is TRBV6-2 or TRBV6-3; 9 positions match TRBD2. V lost 4 bases to trimming and J lost 9 bases; unmatched junction nucleotides: 1. This CDR3 has 11 residues. Germline V gene sequence: CDR1 MNHEY, CDR2 SVGEGT. CDR3 nucleotides: TGTGCCAGCAGTTCACTAGCGGGGCAGTACTTC. Translating gives CASSSLAGQYF.

V and J are TRBV7-8 and TRBJ2-7; 11 bases align to TRBD1. This CDR3 has 15 residues. Germline V gives CDR1 SGHVS, CDR2 FQNEAQ. J was trimmed by 4 bases and V by 1 base; bases with no gene match: 3. CDR3 loop: CASSLVGQGVYEQYF. The CDR3, as DNA: TGTGCCAGCAGCTTAGTGGGACAGGGGGTTTACGAGCAGTACTTC.

The rearrangement uses TRBV7-9 and TRBJ2-1, with D tentatively TRBD2 (6 bases). Germline V lookup: CDR1 SEHNR, CDR2 FQNEAQ (reference sequence). Trimming removed 4 bases at V and 15 bases at J, with 13 bases between. This CDR3 is built from 11 residues. The CDR3 DNA reads as TGTGCCAGCAGCTCCGGGACTTTCGCGTTCTTC. Translating gives CASSSGTFAFF.

The CDR3 DNA is TGTGCCAGCAGCTTAGGGGACAGGGGGGAATATGGCTACACCTTC. Translating it yields CASSLGDRGEYGYTF. The genes are TRBV13 and TRBJ1-2; TRBD1 agrees at 10 bases. CDR1 and CDR2 (germline): PRHDT, FYEKMQ (reference sequence). V was clipped by 0 bases and J by 5 bases; unmatched bases: 3. The CDR3 is 15 amino acids.

This clone has only one observation. The chain uses TRBV5-5 and TRBJ1-4; 7 positions match TRBD1. With V trimmed by 2 bases and J by 7 bases, 20 bases remained unmatched. This CDR3 spans 19 amino acids. Per the germline V gene, CDR1 is SGHKS and CDR2 is YYEKEE (reference sequence). CDR3 in DNA: TGTGCCAGCAGCTTAGAGAGATGGGGGAGACAGGGCTCGAGTGAAAAACTGTTTTTT. Residues: CASSLERWGRQGSSEKLFF.

The chain employs TRBV29-1 and TRBJ1-4; TRBD1 agrees at 11 bases. V trimming: 7 bases; J trimming: 1 base; junction bases outside the gene matches: 5. The CDR3 has 15 amino acids. The V gene's germline CDR1 is SQVTM and CDR2 ANQGSEA. This chain's CDR3 is CSAGQGAQTNEKLFF. CDR3 coding DNA: TGCAGCGCTGGACAGGGGGCCCAAACTAATGAAAAACTGTTTTTT.

This clone is a singleton in its sample. V gene TRBV5-6 combines with J gene TRBJ2-1; the match to TRBD2 covers 8 bases. Trimming cost V 0 bases and J 7 bases; bases outside gene matches: 3. The germline V gene has CDR1 SGHDT and CDR2 YYEEEE. The length of the CDR3 is 14 residues. CDR3 loop: CASSLGLARNEQFF. The CDR3 nucleotides are TGTGCCAGCAGCTTGGGACTAGCGAGGAATGAGCAGTTCTTC.

V gene TRBV28 combines with J gene TRBJ1-2; D might be TRBD1 (5 bases). V gave up 6 bases and J gave up 5 bases, with 16 bases separating them. CDR1 is MDHEN, CDR2 SYDVKM, per germline. The CDR3 is 14 amino acids. CDR3 DNA: TGTGCCAGCAGCCGCCCGGGGGGGTTTTATGGCTACACCTTC. Its protein product is CASSRPGGFYGYTF.

The rearrangement joins TRBV5-1 to TRBJ2-7, with D maybe TRBD1 (6 bases). CDR3 length equals 13 residues. Trimming removed 7 bases at V and 2 bases at J, with 13 bases between. Germline CDR1 SGHRS, CDR2 YFSETQ. In nucleotides, the CDR3 is TGCGCCAGCCGGACAGTCACCACCTACGAGCAGTACTTC. Amino acids: CASRTVTTYEQYF.

This chain links TRBV29-1 with TRBJ2-7, with 12 nucleotides matching TRBD2. The CDR3 runs 15 residues. The ends lost 2 bases at V and 2 bases at J; junction bases unmatched: 4. Germline lookup yields CDR1 SQVTM and CDR2 ANQGSEA. The CDR3 spells CSVEIGLAGTYEQYF. As DNA, the CDR3 is TGCAGCGTTGAAATAGGACTAGCGGGGACCTACGAGCAGTACTTC.

The V call is TRBV28, the J call TRBJ2-3; a possible D gene is TRBD1 (5 bases). Trimming stripped 5 bases from V and 5 bases from J, with 14 bases between. Per the germline V gene, CDR1 is MDHEN and CDR2 is SYDVKM. The CDR3 extends over 14 amino acids. This chain's CDR3 is CASSLSRVQDTQYF. DNA of the CDR3: TGTGCCAGCAGTCTATCCAGGGTGCAAGATACGCAGTATTTT.

The V call is TRBV18, the J call TRBJ2-6; TRBD1 matches 9 bases. The CDR3 runs 18 residues. With V trimmed by 1 base and J by 1 base, 5 bases remained unmatched. Germline assignment: CDR1 KGHSH and CDR2 LQKENI. The CDR3 DNA reads TGTGCCAGCTCACCACGGACAGGGGCCCTTTCTGGGGCCAACGTCCTGACTTTC. It encodes CASSPRTGALSGANVLTF.

V usage is TRBV7-9 and J usage is TRBJ2-7, with TRBD1 identical over 9 bases. Germline CDR1 SEHNR, CDR2 FQNEAQ (reference sequence). The ends lost 5 bases at V and 4 bases at J; junction bases unmatched: 9. The CDR3 is 15 residues long. CDR3 region: CASSPGGTGFYEQYF. The CDR3 DNA follows: TGTGCCAGCAGCCCAGGGGGGACAGGGTTTTACGAGCAGTACTTC.